A single sample is the source of the 23 T cell receptor beta chains below, sequenced in a study of blood T cells in healthy people across ages. The second PCR ran roughly 6 to 11 cycles with a sample-barcoded 5' primer and J-beta primers. TCRdb fed the 5' RACE reads into MiXCR, producing one record per CDR3 protein. The sample carries about 590,000 distinct CDR3 sequences, roughly 31% recorded once. The sample was blood. These receptors were taken from a woman at least 80 years old in good health.

Note on this clonotype: A much larger clone sits a single nucleotide away, making a read error possible. V is TRBV29-1 and J is TRBJ2-1, with 8 bases fitting TRBD1. The ends lost 6 bases at V and 13 bases at J; junction bases unmatched: 14. The germline gives CDR1 SQVTM, CDR2 ANQGSEA. This CDR3 is 13 amino acids long. CDR3 bases: TGCAGCGTCGGGGACAGGCTCCAAGAGACCCAGTTCTTC. This sequence encodes CSVGDRLQETQFF.

The chain uses TRBV28 and TRBJ1-1; D unresolved. V gave up 6 bases and J gave up 4 bases, with 6 bases separating them. Germline V gives CDR1 MDHEN, CDR2 SYDVKM. This CDR3 comprises 11 residues. CDR3 sequence (DNA): TGTGCCAGCAGAACCGTCACTGAAGCTTTCTTT. Amino acid sequence: CASRTVTEAFF.

This clonotype was detected many times. The chain links TRBV11-1 to TRBJ1-2; D is uncertain. The germline gives CDR1 SGHAT, CDR2 FQDESV (reference sequence). The CDR3 runs 15 residues. Trimming stripped 5 bases from V and 4 bases from J, with 17 bases between. The CDR3 DNA sequence: TGTGCCAGCAGCGCAAGCCGGTCTTTGGGCTATGGCTACACCTTC. As protein: CASSASRSLGYGYTF.

About this clonotype: It may be a read error: a sequence one base away is much more abundant. The chain combines TRBV6-2 or TRBV6-3 with TRBJ1-2; D remains ambiguous. CDR1 is MNHEY, CDR2 SVGEGT, per germline. This CDR3 has 14 amino acids. Trimming removed 2 bases at V and 6 bases at J, with 13 bases between. CDR3 region: CASSYEGRHHGYTF. CDR3 sequence (DNA): TGTGCCAGCAGTTACGAGGGCCGACACCATGGCTACACCTTC.

This clonotype was seen only a few times. The chain employs TRBV5-1 and TRBJ2-7, with D perhaps TRBD1 or TRBD2 (5 bases each). The CDR3 covers 17 residues. Germline lookup yields CDR1 SGHRS and CDR2 YFSETQ. V was pared by 4 bases and J by 7 bases, with 27 bases between. The CDR3 DNA reads TGCGCCAGCAGCCCGGACTGGGGGATAATAAACTACAATGAGCAGTACTTC. Amino acids: CASSPDWGIINYNEQYF.

In its sample, this clonotype was seen a few times. A much larger clone lies a single base off, so this may be a read error. CDR3 nucleotide sequence: TGTGCCAGCAGGGAGACAGGGGGCCGCGCTGGGGCCAACGTCCTGACTTTC. Protein sequence: CASRETGGRAGANVLTF. V usage is TRBV28 and J usage is TRBJ2-6, with 10 bases lining up with TRBD1. The CDR3 is made up of 17 amino acids. After removal of 6 bases from V and 2 bases from J, the junction contained 7 bases not matched to a gene. The germline gives CDR1 MDHEN, CDR2 SYDVKM.

In its sample, this clonotype was seen many times. The chain links TRBV12-3 or TRBV12-4 to TRBJ1-1, with D uncertain. The CDR3 runs 13 residues. V was pared by 8 bases and J by 5 bases, with 15 bases between. The chain's CDR3 is CASAYGSGTEAFF. The CDR3 DNA is TGTGCCAGCGCGTACGGGAGCGGGACTGAAGCTTTCTTT.

This clonotype was counted many times. V gene TRBV5-1 combines with J gene TRBJ2-7; D uncertain. V lost 0 bases and J 7 bases, leaving 17 bases between the germline ends. This CDR3 is 15 amino acids long. Germline V CDR1 and CDR2: SGHRS, YFSETQ. CDR3 in DNA: TGCGCCAGCAGCTTGGCCGGGCTTCAATCAGGAGAGCAGTACTTC. As protein: CASSLAGLQSGEQYF.

This clonotype has ten or more counts. The chain joins TRBV7-7 to TRBJ2-5; 8 nucleotides agree with TRBD2. CDR1 SSHAT and CDR2 FNYEAQ come from the germline V gene (reference sequence). After removal of 5 bases from V and 2 bases from J, the junction contained 10 bases not matched to a gene. The CDR3 consists of 16 residues. CDR3 sequence reads: CASSPGGPGVQETQYF. Written as DNA, the CDR3 is TGTGCCAGCAGCCCGGGGGGGCCGGGAGTACAAGAGACCCAGTACTTC.

This clonotype was detected only a few times. The chain employs TRBV7-3 and TRBJ1-1; D is undetermined. The germline CDR1 and CDR2 sequences are SGHTA and FQGTGA. Trimming left V 1 base short and J 4 bases short, with 7 bases between. The length of the CDR3 is 13 residues. The CDR3 is CASSLSDRTEAFF. CDR3 in DNA: TGTGCCAGCAGCTTAAGCGATCGCACTGAAGCTTTCTTT.

This clonotype was recorded at least ten times. The V gene is TRBV4-2, the J gene TRBJ1-4, with D unclear. The CDR3 is 17 residues long. V was clipped by 3 bases and J by 0 bases, with 14 bases between them. From germline, CDR1 is LGHNA and CDR2 YNFKEQ. This CDR3 is CASSQGEGPATNEKLFF. The DNA of the CDR3 is TGTGCCAGCAGCCAGGGAGAGGGCCCTGCAACTAATGAAAAACTGTTTTTT.

As for this clonotype: Given a much more abundant clone one base away, this may be a read error. As the CDR3 is not closed by the conserved phenylalanine or tryptophan, this likely results from a read error. The V call is TRBV11-1, the J call TRBJ2-3, with D perhaps matching TRBD1 (5 bases). This CDR3 has 13 amino acids. V was clipped by 3 bases and J by 4 bases, with 8 bases between them. The V gene's germline CDR1 is SGHAT and CDR2 FQDESV (reference sequence). The CDR3 sequence is CASSFLGADTQYC. DNA for the CDR3: TGTGCCAGCAGCTTCCTAGGGGCAGATACGCAGTATTGT.

There are a few counts of this clonotype. This chain links TRBV6-6 with TRBJ1-4; the D is unclear. CDR1 MNHNY and CDR2 SVGAGI come from the germline V gene (reference sequence). V was cut by 6 bases and J by 6 bases, with 17 bases left in between. The CDR3 extends over 15 amino acids. The CDR3 bases are TGTGCCAGCAGGACTCGGTCCGTTTGGGATGAAAAACTGTTTTTT. Its translation: CASRTRSVWDEKLFF.

In this sample, this clonotype turned up a few times. This may be a read error, as it is one base from a much larger clone. This chain joins TRBV7-2 and TRBJ2-7, with 7 bases fitting TRBD2. CDR1 is SGHTA and CDR2 is FQGNSA in the germline V gene. V shed 3 bases, J shed 7 bases, and the junction held 12 bases outside the gene matches. This CDR3 is built from 15 residues. CDR3 in DNA: TGTGCCAGCAGCTTGGGAGGGCTCAACTACAATGAGCAGTACTTC. Encoded protein: CASSLGGLNYNEQYF.

This clonotype appeared many times. V is TRBV7-8 and J is TRBJ2-1; TRBD2 agrees at 13 bases. J lost 14 bases, V lost 0 bases, and 16 bases had no gene match. Germline-derived CDR1 and CDR2 are SGHVS and FQNEAQ. CDR3 size: 18 residues. In nucleotides, the CDR3 is TGTGCCAGCAGCTTAGCGCAAATTTCGGGACTAGCGGGGACACAGGAGTTCTTC. The encoded protein is CASSLAQISGLAGTQEFF.

This clonotype was counted between two and nine times. A much more abundant neighbour one base away suggests this may be a read error. The chain links TRBV24-1 to TRBJ2-7; either TRBD1 or TRBD2 may fit D (5 bases each). The CDR3 totals 15 residues. Germline V gene data show CDR1 as KGHDR and CDR2 as SFDVKD. As DNA, the CDR3 is TGTGCCGCCAGTGAGACCGGGGCGGCCCCCTACGAGCAGTACTTC. Protein sequence: CAASETGAAPYEQYF.

This clonotype came up a few times. This chain connects TRBV7-9 to TRBJ1-6; TRBD1 might be the D (5 bases). The germline V gene has CDR1 SEHNR and CDR2 FQNEAQ (reference sequence). The CDR3 totals 13 residues. The germline V and J ends were trimmed by 11 bases and 9 bases, with 17 bases remaining between them. The CDR3 sequence: CAARGLPSSPLHF. CDR3 coding DNA: TGTGCCGCGAGGGGACTGCCCTCTTCACCCCTCCACTTT.

This clonotype was seen more than once but under ten times. A much larger clone differs by one base, so this may be a read error. The V and J genes are TRBV9 and TRBJ2-7; 9 bases match TRBD1. The J segment lost 2 bases and the V segment lost 3 bases, leaving 3 bases of the junction unmatched. Germline CDR1 reads SGDLS; CDR2 reads YYNGEE. This CDR3 contains 14 residues. For the CDR3, the DNA is TGTGCCAGCAGCGGGACAGGGGCACCCTACGAGCAGTACTTC. It translates to CASSGTGAPYEQYF.

There are a few counts of this clonotype. It may be a read error: a sequence one base away is much more abundant. The J gene is TRBJ2-1, the V gene TRBV27, with D possibly matching TRBD2 (7 bases). The CDR3 covers 14 residues. Deletions cut 4 bases from V and 10 bases from J, with 17 bases between. Germline V gene lookup returns CDR1 MNHEY and CDR2 SMNVEV (reference sequence). The CDR3 nucleotides read TGTGCCAGCAGTTACCTCGGGGGGCGGTACGAGCAGTTCTTC. Translating gives CASSYLGGRYEQFF.

This clonotype was recorded at least ten times. J is TRBJ2-3 and V is TRBV15; tentative D call: TRBD1 (6 bases). The germline V and J ends were trimmed by 0 bases and 4 bases, with 11 bases remaining between them. The CDR3 is 15 residues long. Germline CDR1 LNHNV, CDR2 YYDKDF (reference sequence). The CDR3 bases are TGTGCCACCAGCAGAGATCAACAGGGCCCAGATACGCAGTATTTT. It yields the protein CATSRDQQGPDTQYF.

The sample holds a few counts of this clonotype. J is TRBJ1-2 and V is TRBV20-1; weak D call: TRBD1 (5 bases). V lost 1 base and J lost 4, with 7 bases in between. There are 12 residues in the CDR3. Germline V lookup: CDR1 DFQATT, CDR2 SNEGSKA (reference sequence). CDR3 nucleotides: TGCAGTGCTAGAGGTCAGGGCTATGGCTACACCTTC. Translated: CSARGQGYGYTF.

This clonotype was recorded a few times. This sequence joins TRBV6-1 and TRBJ2-1; D not certain. This CDR3 is 14 amino acids long. The V gene's germline CDR1 is MNHNS and CDR2 SASEGT. V shed 7 bases and J shed 5 bases, with 15 bases lying between them. The CDR3 is CASIPSETHNEQFF. The CDR3 DNA reads TGTGCCAGCATTCCCAGCGAAACGCACAATGAGCAGTTCTTC.

With regard to this clonotype: Since a much larger clone is just one base distant, this may be a read error. The V call is TRBV27, the J call TRBJ1-2; D might be TRBD1 (5 bases). CDR3 length: 15 residues. Germline V gene data show CDR1 as MNHEY and CDR2 as SMNVEV (reference sequence). The CDR3 reads CASTLSGSRDYDYTF. The CDR3 DNA sequence: TGTGCCAGCACCCTTTCAGGGTCCCGGGACTATGACTACACCTTC.